Included here is one T cell receptor (beta chain) sequence, with context. This entry belongs to a study of cytomegalovirus exposure and HLA in healthy donors. V was trimmed by 6 bases and J by 2 bases, leaving 10 bases between them. The CDR3 extends over 13 amino acids. The germline gives CDR1 WNHNN, CDR2 SYGVQD (reference sequence). With 60 Vbeta and 13 Jbeta primers, the PCR was carried out. The assay was immunoSEQ multiplex PCR, and TCRdb's table has in-frame clones only and misses some. The profile covers around 190,000 clones, with more than 75% appearing a single time and under 2% taken by the ten largest.

The sample comprised PBMCs. The clonotype originates from a woman younger than 30 in good health and CMV-seronegative. The chain links TRBV10-1 to TRBJ1-1, with TRBD1 as a possible D gene (5 bases). The CDR3 region is CASRGASNTEAFF. CDR3 coding DNA: TGCGCCAGCAGAGGGGCCTCTAACACTGAAGCTTTCTTT.